Listed below are T cell receptor beta chains from one sample, sequenced in a study of cytomegalovirus exposure and HLA in healthy donors. The assay was immunoSEQ multiplex PCR, and TCRdb's table has in-frame clones only and misses some. Altogether 260,000 or so clones are present, 88% being singletons, with the ten largest covering around 0.92%. The specimen was PBMCs. All receptors come from a woman aged 18-29 years in good health and CMV-seronegative. CDR3s include the opening cysteine and the closing phenylalanine or tryptophan. The D gene is left open where the match is weak. Only part of the rows carry a size: once, few, many, or a class if the clone is expanded.

-	TRBV13	TRBJ1-1	TRBD1	CASSLVGQGANTEAFF	TGTGCCAGCAGCTTAGTTGGACAGGGGGCGAACACTGAAGCTTTCTTT
once	TRBV15	TRBJ2-7	-	CATSRDPQGYEQYF	TGTGCCACCAGCAGAGATCCGCAGGGCTACGAGCAGTACTTC
once	TRBV27	TRBJ2-7	TRBD1	CASSFQGQGLYEQYF	TGTGCCAGCAGTTTCCAAGGACAGGGCTTGTACGAGCAGTACTTC
-	TRBV30	TRBJ1-1	-	CAWTTGEHTEAFF	TGTGCCTGGACTACGGGGGAGCACACTGAAGCTTTCTTT
-	TRBV5-1	TRBJ2-1	-	CASSFMGANYNEQFF	TGCGCCAGCAGCTTCATGGGGGCGAACTACAATGAGCAGTTCTTC
-	TRBV19	TRBJ2-1	TRBD2	CASSGLAGEHEQFF	TGTGCCAGTAGTGGGCTAGCGGGAGAACACGAGCAGTTCTTC
-	TRBV7-9	TRBJ2-3	-	CASTPPPTDTQYF	TGTGCCAGCACCCCCCCTCCCACAGATACGCAGTATTTT
-	TRBV30	TRBJ1-3	-	CAWGSTGFGNTIYF	TGTGCCTGGGGGTCAACAGGGTTTGGAAACACCATATATTTT
-	TRBV11-3	TRBJ1-1	-	CASSLDGETEAFF	TGTGCCAGCAGCTTAGATGGAGAAACTGAAGCTTTCTTT
-	TRBV5-1	TRBJ1-1	-	CASSFGRENTEAFF	TGCGCCAGCAGCTTTGGGAGGGAGAACACTGAAGCTTTCTTT
-	TRBV27	TRBJ2-3	-	CASRRGGADTQYF	TGTGCCAGCAGGCGTGGGGGGGCCGATACGCAGTATTTT
-	TRBV2	TRBJ1-1	-	CASSDGGPDAFF	TGTGCCAGCAGTGATGGAGGTCCTGACGCTTTCTTT
-	TRBV11-2	TRBJ1-3	-	CASSPQGLWGNTIYF	TGTGCCAGCAGCCCGCAGGGGTTATGGGGAAACACCATATATTTT
-	TRBV5-6	TRBJ2-3	TRBD1	CASSFSGGQEPDTQYF	TGTGCCAGCAGCTTTAGTGGGGGACAGGAGCCAGATACGCAGTATTTT
-	TRBV15	TRBJ2-7	-	CATRVGGLSSYEQYF	TGTGCCACCAGAGTGGGTGGGCTAAGCTCCTACGAGCAGTACTTC